These T cell receptor beta chains were read from a single sample in a study of early T cells in non-severe SARS-CoV-2 infection. TCRdb fed the 5' RACE reads into MiXCR, producing one record per CDR3 protein. The sample shows about 56,000 distinct CDR3 sequences, about 10% of them seen only once. Sequencing was performed on whole blood. The receptors derive from an adult who was a healthcare worker with PCR-confirmed SARS-CoV-2 infection or an uninfected control (not recorded which). Each CDR3 is given with its conserved first and last residue. A D gene is named only where the DNA matches it firmly. Some rows mark clone size as missing; the rest say once, few, many or name a class of expanded clone.

>many|TRBV5-4|.|TRBJ2-1|15
TGTGCCAGCAGCCCCGGGGCGAGCTCCTACAATGAGCAGTTCTTC
CASSPGASSYNEQFF
>.|TRBV27|.|TRBJ2-5|15
TGTGCCAGCAGTCCCCAGAGGAATACGGGGGAGACCCAGTACTTC
CASSPQRNTGETQYF
>many|TRBV20-1|.|TRBJ1-5|12
TGCAGTTCAAGCAGGGCCGATCAGCCCCAGCATTTT
CSSSRADQPQHF
>many|TRBV18|.|TRBJ1-6|13
TGTGCCAGCTCACCTTCACAAGGTTCACCCCTCCACTTT
CASSPSQGSPLHF
>many|TRBV5-5|TRBD2|TRBJ2-1|15
TGTGCCAGCAGCTATCTAGCGGGAGTGAGCAATGAGCAGTTCTTC
CASSYLAGVSNEQFF
>many|TRBV6-5|.|TRBJ2-1|16
TGTGCCAGCAGTTACTCGATGGGGAATTCGGGTGGTGAGCAGTTCTTC
CASSYSMGNSGGEQFF
>many|TRBV6-5|TRBD1|TRBJ2-2|14
TGTGCCAGCAGTTCGACAGGGGTGACCGGGGAGCTGTTTTTT
CASSSTGVTGELFF
>many|TRBV5-4|.|TRBJ2-7|15
TGTGCCAGCAGCTTGGCCGGGACCCCGGGGTACGAGCAGTACTTC
CASSLAGTPGYEQYF
>few|TRBV7-9|TRBD1|TRBJ2-7|12
TGTGCCAGCAGCTCACTAGACAGGGGCGCGTACTTC
CASSSLDRGAYF
>many|TRBV10-1|.|TRBJ1-1|14
TGCGCCAGCAGTGAGTACGGAATGAACACTGAAGCTTTCTTT
CASSEYGMNTEAFF
>few|TRBV20-1|.|TRBJ1-6|14
TGCAGTGCTAGAGCTGCAGGGGTGAATTCACCCCTCCACTTT
CSARAAGVNSPLHF
>many|TRBV18|.|TRBJ2-5|14
TGTGCCAGCTCCTCATCTGCGGGCGGAGAGACCCAGTACTTC
CASSSSAGGETQYF
>many|TRBV7-2|TRBD2|TRBJ2-7|16
TGTGCCAGCAGCTTGACTAGCGGACCTGACTCCTACGAGCAGTACTTC
CASSLTSGPDSYEQYF
>.|TRBV7-2|.|TRBJ1-1|16
TGTGCCAGCAGCTTAGCTCCAGGGTCCTTGAACACTGAAGCTTTCTTT
CASSLAPGSLNTEAFF
>many|TRBV10-2|TRBD1|TRBJ1-5|14
TGCGCCAGCAGCACAGGGGGGGTGAATCAGCCCCAGCATTTT
CASSTGGVNQPQHF
>few|TRBV29-1|TRBD2|TRBJ2-1|15
TGCAGCGTTTCGGCTAGCGGGTACTTGGGAAATGAGCAGTTCTTC
CSVSASGYLGNEQFF
>.|TRBV2|.|TRBJ2-1|14
TGTGCCAGCAGCCTCCGGGCCGGGGCTAATGAGCAGTTCTTC
CASSLRAGANEQFF
>many|TRBV11-1|TRBD2|TRBJ2-2|16
TGTGCCAGCAGCTTGGCTAGCGGGAGAACGCCCGGGGAGCTGTTTTTT
CASSLASGRTPGELFF
>many|TRBV11-3|TRBD2|TRBJ2-3|15
TGTGCCAGCAGCCCTAGCGGGAGGGCCCGGGATACGCAGTATTTT
CASSPSGRARDTQYF
>once|TRBV7-2|.|TRBJ2-2|15
TGTGCCAGCAGCCGCGCCCGATCAGCAACCGGGGAGCTGTTTTTT
CASSRARSATGELFF
>many|TRBV15|.|TRBJ1-5|17
TGTGCCACCAGCAGAGATGACGGCAGGGTTTACAATCAGCCCCAGCATTTT
CATSRDDGRVYNQPQHF
>many|TRBV27|.|TRBJ2-4|14
TGTGCCAGCAGTTTTCGCAGTCTTGAAAACATTCAGTACTTC
CASSFRSLENIQYF
>few|TRBV18|TRBD1|TRBJ2-1|17
TGTGCCAGCTCACCACGGACAGGGGGCCTCCTGCTCAATGAGCAGTTCTTC
CASSPRTGGLLLNEQFF
>many|TRBV6-6|.|TRBJ1-4|15
TGTGCCAGCAACAGACCGGGACGGTCTAATGAAAAACTGTTTTTT
CASNRPGRSNEKLFF
>few|TRBV12-3/TRBV12-4|.|TRBJ2-3|12
TGTGCCAGCGGGAGAGGAACAGATACGCAGTATTTT
CASGRGTDTQYF
>many|TRBV3-1|TRBD1|TRBJ1-2|13
TGTGCCAGCAGCGTACAGGGGGCCGATGGCTACACCTTC
CASSVQGADGYTF
>many|TRBV6-2/TRBV6-3|.|TRBJ2-7|14
TGTGCCAGCAGTCCCCAGCGGCGGATCCTCGAGCAGTACTTC
CASSPQRRILEQYF
>many|TRBV15|TRBD2|TRBJ2-7|15
TGTGCCACCAGCAGACTAGCGGGAGCCACCTACGAGCAGTACTTC
CATSRLAGATYEQYF
>.|TRBV5-1|.|TRBJ2-5|11
TGCGCCAGCAGCTTCTTAGAGACCCAGTACTTC
CASSFLETQYF
>many|TRBV11-2|.|TRBJ1-5|14
TGTGCCAGCAGCTACGAAATGGGGTCTCAGCCCCAGCATTTT
CASSYEMGSQPQHF
>many|TRBV5-4|.|TRBJ2-5|13
TGTGCCAGCAGCCGACGGTTACAAGAGACCCAGTACTTC
CASSRRLQETQYF
>few|TRBV11-1|.|TRBJ2-7|14
TGTGCCAGCAGCTTCACCCGGGACTCCTACGAGCAGTACTTC
CASSFTRDSYEQYF
>.|TRBV2|TRBD1|TRBJ2-7|13
TGTGCCATTACCGGGACAGACTCCTACGAGCAGTACTTC
CAITGTDSYEQYF
>.|TRBV12-3/TRBV12-4|TRBD1|TRBJ2-7|23
TGTGCCAGCAGTTCTCCCCCGGGACAGGGATTTGTTTTTGACCTAGGCGAGACCTACGAGCAGTACTTC
CASSSPPGQGFVFDLGETYEQYF
>few|TRBV12-3/TRBV12-4|.|TRBJ2-7|14
TGTGCCAGCAGCCTTACCGGGAGTTCTGGGGAGCAGTACTTC
CASSLTGSSGEQYF
>.|TRBV2|TRBD1|TRBJ2-1|14
TGTGCCAGCAGTACAGGGGGCCCCTACAATGAGCAGTTCTTC
CASSTGGPYNEQFF
>.|TRBV20-1|TRBD2|TRBJ2-1|13
TGCAGTGCGGACCCCGGGACTACCAATGAGCAGTTCTTC
CSADPGTTNEQFF
>many|TRBV20-1|.|TRBJ1-5|16
TGCAGTGCTAGAGATATATTAGAGACGGGCAATCAGCCCCAGCATTTT
CSARDILETGNQPQHF
>few|TRBV5-1|.|TRBJ1-2|14
TGCGCCAGCAGCTTGCAGGGCGTCGGCTATGGCTACACCTTC
CASSLQGVGYGYTF
>.|TRBV5-4|TRBD2|TRBJ2-1|16
TGTGCCAGCAGCTTTGGGCTAGCGGGAAGCTACAATGAGCAGTTCTTC
CASSFGLAGSYNEQFF
>.|TRBV11-2|.|TRBJ2-5|13
TGTGCCAGCAGAATTCAGGCTCAAGAGACCCAGTACTTC
CASRIQAQETQYF
>many|TRBV24-1|.|TRBJ2-3|15
TGTGCCACCAGTGTTATGGCCGGGCGTACAGATACGCAGTATTTT
CATSVMAGRTDTQYF
>many|TRBV6-2/TRBV6-3|.|TRBJ2-2|11
TGTGCCGGATCGTGGGGCGGGGAGCTGTTTTTT
CAGSWGGELFF
>.|TRBV11-2|.|TRBJ2-3|15
TGTGCCAGCAGCCTACGGACAGTAGTCACAGATACGCAGTATTTT
CASSLRTVVTDTQYF
>.|TRBV29-1|.|TRBJ2-1|13
TGCAGCGTTGAACTGGGAGTTGGCAATGAGCAGTTCTTC
CSVELGVGNEQFF
>many|TRBV6-6|.|TRBJ2-5|13
TGTGCCAGCAGTTACAGCTCCAAAGAGACCCAGTACTTC
CASSYSSKETQYF
>few|TRBV7-2|.|TRBJ2-1|16
TGTGCCAGCAGCGCCGGGGTCCCGAACGAATACAATGAGCAGTTCTTC
CASSAGVPNEYNEQFF
>few|TRBV12-5|.|TRBJ2-3|13
TGTGCTAGTGGTGCTGGACCAACAGATACGCAGTATTTT
CASGAGPTDTQYF
>.|TRBV29-1|.|TRBJ1-2|12
TGCAGCGTTGAAGGGCAGGGCGATGGCTACACCTTC
CSVEGQGDGYTF
>many|TRBV7-2|.|TRBJ2-5|14
TGTGCCAGCAGCTTAGGCTGGGGACAAGAGACCCAGTACTTC
CASSLGWGQETQYF
>many|TRBV2|TRBD1|TRBJ1-4|13
TGTGCCAGCAGATACAGGGGAGGTGAAAAACTGTTTTTT
CASRYRGGEKLFF
>.|TRBV2|TRBD2|TRBJ2-7|15
TGTGCCAGCAGTCGTCTAGCGGGAGGTCCCTACGAGCAGTACTTC
CASSRLAGGPYEQYF
>.|TRBV24-1|.|TRBJ2-7|15
TGTGCCACCAGTGATTTGGGGCAGGCTACCTACGAGCAGTACTTC
CATSDLGQATYEQYF
>.|TRBV7-8|.|TRBJ2-7|15
TGTGCCAGCAGCTTAGCCCAGGGGGGAATTTACGAGCAGTACTTC
CASSLAQGGIYEQYF
>many|TRBV20-1|TRBD1|TRBJ2-3|17
TGCAGTGCTAGAGATCCAACCGGACAGGGTAGCACAGATACGCAGTATTTT
CSARDPTGQGSTDTQYF
>few|TRBV30|.|TRBJ2-3|13
TGTGCCTGGAGTCGAGGTCTACAGGATACGCAGTATTTT
CAWSRGLQDTQYF
>many|TRBV19|TRBD1|TRBJ2-2|14
TGTGCCAGTAGTAGACAGGGGAACACCGGGGAGCTGTTTTTT
CASSRQGNTGELFF
>.|TRBV29-1|TRBD1|TRBJ2-7|13
TGCAGCGTTGCATGGACAGGGTTCAACGAGCAGTACTTC
CSVAWTGFNEQYF
>few|TRBV5-1|.|TRBJ1-3|13
TGCGCCAGCAGCTTAACAGTTGGAAACACCATATATTTT
CASSLTVGNTIYF